This T cell receptor (beta chain) was captured by sequencing in a study of CD8 T cells in Susac syndrome. This clonotype occurred once. RNA totalling roughly 0.45 to 1 ug underwent reverse transcription with random hexamers. Each CDR3 protein is one row after TCRdb ran MiXCR on the immunoSEQ multiplex PCR reads. The profile shows under 200,000 distinct CDR3 sequences, roughly 95% of them singletons. With 1 base removed from V and 5 bases from J, the gap between germline ends came to 5 bases. Germline V gives CDR1 KGHDR, CDR2 SFDVKD. CDR3 length: 12 residues. This chain joins TRBV24-1 and TRBJ2-7; D is ambiguous. This TCR came from a human donor with multiple sclerosis. Sequencing used CD8+ T cells from PBMCs. DNA of the CDR3: TGTGCCACCAGTGATTTAGGGCACGAGCAGTACTTC. Translated: CATSDLGHEQYF.